At least ten counts were recorded for the clone carrying this TCR beta chain. Its antigen is currently unknown. This sample is part of a study of beta chain features in type 1 diabetes. Every isolated RNA sample was fully reverse transcribed, so sequencing captured expressed TCRB transcripts. Repertoires were generated with immunoSEQ multiplex PCR, while TCRdb's copy carries only in-frame clones and drops some. The data hold 300,000 or so clones, with approximately 8.2% observed a single time. Germline CDR1 and CDR2: ENHRY and SYGVKD. The V end lost 0 bases, the J end lost 0 bases, and 9 bases lay between the germline ends. The CDR3 length is 15 residues. Whole-study findings and limits: Naive, central memory and regulatory TCRB repertoires appeared more similar among patients than healthy donors. VDJ junctions from patients with type 1 diabetes contained fewer insertions and more deletions.

The chain combines TRBV10-3 with TRBJ2-7; the D call may be TRBD1 or TRBD2 (5 bases each). Sequenced material: central memory CD4+ T cells from blood. This receptor was obtained from a woman aged 18-35 years in good health. CDR3 DNA sequence: TGTGCCATCAGTGAGTCCGGGGCTCCCTCCTACGAGCAGTACTTC. It yields the protein CAISESGAPSYEQYF.